The clone carrying this T cell receptor beta chain turned up a few times. The sample originates from a study of blood T cell repertoires in COVID-19. Across the whole study: The United States, Italy and Spain were the sources of the acute and convalescent COVID-19 samples. T cells, B-cell-depleted T cells, or PBMCs supplied cDNA or gDNA.

The authors' processing: Reference gene primer amplification gave nucleated cell count estimates. Assay used: immunoSEQ multiplex PCR; TCRdb lists only in-frame clones, some missing. For V, J and clone size, that table is used; D and trimming come from the DNA. This table holds some 150,000 clones, 80% to 90% found once. Trimming removed 4 bases at V and 0 bases at J, with 11 bases between. CDR3 size: 15 residues. CDR1 and CDR2 from the germline V gene are SGHRS and YFSETQ. The clonotype was recovered from a woman of 80 years or more with acute or convalescent COVID-19. The sample taken for sequencing was peripheral blood. The V gene is TRBV5-1, the J gene TRBJ2-1, with D possibly matching TRBD1 (6 bases). The CDR3 protein is CASSPQGPSYNEQFF. CDR3 sequence (DNA): TGCGCCAGCAGCCCCCAGGGGCCCTCCTACAATGAGCAGTTCTTC.